This T cell receptor (beta chain) is from a study of shared clonotypes between healthy human individuals. Findings and limits, study-wide: Among a few donors, around 5% of naive CD4 clonotypes were found in common. Expectations were that clonotype sharing among donors would be affected by sequencing depth.

Per the original methods: There were no quality scores in the junction-only immunoSEQ sequences, so filtering differed. Libraries were prepared by immunoSEQ multiplex PCR; TCRdb keeps only in-frame clonotypes and omits some of them. The V and J calls and clone size come from that table; D and trimming were worked out from the DNA. This table has some 380,000 clones, approximately 96% appearing once. The V and J ends lost 0 bases and 5 bases, in that order; junction bases with no gene match: 9. CDR1 is SGDLS and CDR2 is YYNGEE in the germline V gene. The CDR3 runs to 16 residues. About this clone itself: As yet, its antigen is unknown.

To make CD8 memory, CD45RO+ cells were put together with CCR7-negative CD45RA+ TemRA cells. The clonotype originates from a young man in good health. The chain couples TRBV9 to TRBJ2-5, with 8 bases aligning to TRBD2. Sequenced material: memory CD8+ T cells sorted from blood. The sample's subset: CD45RO+ cells pooled with CCR7-negative TemRA cells. The DNA for the CDR3 is TGTGCCAGCAGCGTAGATATTAGCGGGACGTCGGAGACCCAGTACTTC. Protein sequence: CASSVDISGTSETQYF.